This TCR beta chain was sequenced in a study of cytomegalovirus exposure and HLA in healthy donors (dated by TCRdb to the late 2010s). Background for the entire study: An earlier analysis of approximately 590 of the donors reported 250 to 350 Gb of sequence data and around 120 million unique TCR beta sequences from about 200 million T cells. An earlier analysis of approximately 640 of the donors applied high-throughput TCR beta sequencing to assess whether each TCR beta V gene segment acted as functional or pseudogenic. The genetic ancestry cluster associated with self-reported Caucasian donors included about 84% of the roughly 380 genotyped donors. The later analysis used no new phenotypic data to find candidate immune exposures, relying instead on TCR beta sequences and their occurrence across donors. About 280 gigabases of sequencing data and approximately 85 million unique TCR sequences were included in an early release covering roughly 600 HLA-typed donors. The study aimed to test whether cataloging public T cell receptors could reveal signatures of past pathogen exposure. A later analysis re-analyzed previously published TCR beta repertoires from 500 to 700 donors and added high-resolution HLA genotyping to study TCR occurrence patterns. On average, 235,054 unique TCR beta nucleotide sequences were sequenced per donor among roughly 430 genotyped donors of the cohort, with 15% to 20% of those sequences being non-productive. Donor age, sex, ethnicity and CMV serostatus were compiled together with the repertoire data. The study used immunosequencing to profile the T cell repertoires of approximately 690 subjects and linked those repertoires to cytomegalovirus serostatus. In a later genetic analysis, genome-wide SNP genotypes for about 65% of the 666 donors were used, and that subset was treated as a discovery cohort. A handful of DR-DQ haplotypes were treated as single units for association and clustering because of strong linkage in the cohort. High-throughput TCR immunosequencing, statistical association of individual TCRs with disease status, and machine learning were combined to predict cytomegalovirus infection status. The number of donors typed differed by locus, with about 629-630 for A, B, C, DRB1 and DQB1, roughly 520 for DQA1, over 600 for DPA1, and 450 to 480 for DPB1. In addition to the first cohort of hundreds of subjects, a separate validation cohort of around 110 different subjects was used. All discovery cohort repertoires had been generated on a single sequencing platform. Class I and class II HLA loci were covered by the typing at four-digit resolution. Broader findings and caveats from the paper: Correlated functional status among segregating V segments might be attributable to linkage disequilibrium, but an unknown experimental factor could not be ruled out. In a later genetic analysis, a missense DCLRE1C variant was associated with V-gene and J-gene trimming of TCR beta chains, and the association was replicated in an independent cohort. A further reported finding was that TCR beta sequences accurately predicted the HLA-A and HLA-B alleles for most subjects in the first cohort. CMV serostatus was the only immune exposure information available for the cohort. The 87-base-pair reads could not distinguish some IMGT-functional V segments, including TRBV6-2 and TRBV6-3, so those segments were excluded. The study gave a list of over 150 TCR beta chains associated with cytomegalovirus. In a later analysis, TCR association rates were found to vary across HLA loci, with the most associated TCRs seen for DRB1 alleles and the fewest for HLA-C alleles. Strong co-occurrence of HLA alleles, especially DR and DQ, made assigning TCR associations to individual alleles difficult. The sequencing pipeline was judged likely to have produced a cluster of highly shared sequence variants as a technical artifact. In an earlier analysis of some 500 of the donors, most TCR beta V segments appeared in productive rearrangements about 87% or about 30% of the time, broadly matching IMGT annotations. According to the authors, the approach could potentially be generalized to other disease states and immunological phenotypes. This cohort had only TCR beta chains sequenced, and the lack of alpha or paired-chain data limited which features could be detected. A later analysis associated about 16,000 TCR beta sequences with specific HLA alleles at a false discovery rate of 0.05. Across donors, most TCR sequences were observed very rarely, whereas some public TCRs were present in many individuals. HLA typing was unavailable for some donors at each locus, so association tests used only the typed subset. The classifier was reported to diagnose cytomegalovirus status with high specificity and sensitivity in both the original and validation cohorts. A few of the identified cytomegalovirus-associated TCR beta chains were confirmed in vitro to be specific for cytomegalovirus antigens. Most CMV-associated TCR beta chains appeared to be HLA-restricted in a later analysis, and the HLA associations seemed to be driven largely by CMV exposure. In a later analysis, HLA-associated TCR beta chains showed more clonal expansion and lower generation probabilities than non-associated chains that were equally common. Roughly uniform sequencing depth across donors was assumed in presence/absence analyses, although this assumption may not hold. The earlier analysis of some 560 of the donors excluded around 17 rarely observed V segments, including chromosome 9 orphons, because counts were too low. Several of the top co-occurrence clusters appeared to be linked to parvovirus B19, influenza, CMV and Epstein-Barr virus, according to a later analysis. In a later genetic analysis, fewer N-insertions in productive TCRs were reported among donors in an Asian-associated ancestry cluster than the approximately 670-donor mean.

This clone came up once. Its target antigen remains unknown. No much larger clonotype is one base removed from it; base qualities were not supplied. The cohort was made up of about 670 healthy bone marrow donors. At the time of sampling, all cohort members were nominally healthy, though unrecorded immune exposures were likely present. CMV serostatus was recorded as positive for about 300 and negative for about 55% of the roughly 670 cohort members, whereas no CMV serostatus was recorded for the donor in question. Each donor provided a peripheral blood sample, and peripheral blood mononuclear cells were used for TCR beta sequencing. The Qiagen DNeasy Blood Extraction Kit was used to extract genomic DNA from the blood cell samples. Library preparation used the immunoSEQ multiplex PCR assay. For the multiplex PCR, a mixture combining 60 forward primers for TCR Vbeta segments and 13 reverse primers for TCR Jbeta segments was used. A multiplex PCR assay on genomic DNA amplified the CDR3 region of rearranged TCR beta genes. The amplified TCR beta libraries were sequenced on the Illumina HiSeq System as 87-base-pair reads. In the source study's methods: A later analysis tallied 75 million to 95 million unique TCR beta chains across the 700 or so repertoires, and some 10 million of those chains were shared by two or more donors. To remove PCR and sequencing errors, raw reads were error-corrected and collapsed into unique sequences using a nearest-neighbor algorithm that merged closely related sequences. V, D and J gene segments were assigned by aligning CDR3 sequences to IMGT reference sequences. For a sequence to be retained, a match of at least six nucleotides was required to both a V gene segment and a J gene segment. A rearrangement counted as productive if the CDR3 had no stop codons and remained in frame with V and J, and every other rearrangement counted as non-productive. Following IMGT convention, CDR3 was defined as the stretch from the second conserved V-encoded cysteine up to the conserved J-encoded phenylalanine. The earlier analysis of more than 450 of the donors excluded sequences that lacked an unambiguous match to a single V gene segment. In an earlier analysis of roughly 500 of the donors, V segments were called functional above 56.7% productive rearrangements and were called segregating when the between-donor standard deviation exceeded 5%. A statistical classification framework was built to diagnose cytomegalovirus status from the catalog of TCR beta chain sequences. In a later analysis, V and J genes were assigned by comparing TCR nucleotide sequences against IMGT/GENE-DB human TR gene sequences. Using the TCRdist pipeline, a later analysis assigned CDR3 sequences along with most-parsimonious VDJ recombination scenarios. In a later analysis, each TCR beta chain was defined by its CDR3 amino acid sequence together with its V-gene family, and reads lacking a unique V-gene family were excluded. As a way to deal with suspected cross-contamination and a sequencing artifact, a later analysis dropped 592 nucleotide sequences that were highly shared and had low generation probability. In a later analysis, a clonal expansion index was calculated for each public chain from normalized within-repertoire ranks of inferred template counts. In a later analysis, generation probabilities were computed with a VDJ recombination model fitted to out-of-frame rearrangements, and the resulting probabilities were checked against IGoR. A later analysis scored TCR-TCR, TCR-HLA and TCR-CMV co-occurrence with hypergeometric tests, applying a repertoire-size bias correction to TCR pairs. To estimate false discovery rates, a later analysis permuted the HLA or CMV assignments 20 times. In a later analysis, co-occurring TCRs were grouped using DBSCAN, with TCRdist sequence similarity added in when clustering inside HLA-allele-positive subsets. Co-occurrence clustering excluded repertoires with fewer than 30,000 or more than 120,000 public chains, plus five with anomalous nucleotide sharing. Held by TCRdb, this immuneACCESS table contains in-frame sequences only and omits some clones. Under half of the omission traces to an unresolved V gene where checked; the cause of the rest is unknown. That table gives V, J and clone size, and the DNA gave D and trimming. The sample table records approximately 170,000 clones; roughly 80% of these occur just once. The ten largest clones represent 1.9% of the sample.

Taken from cysteine to phenylalanine, the CDR3 has 14 residues. Just CDR3 DNA is preserved here, 42 bases in frame from base 1. The CDR1 and CDR2 encoded by the germline V gene (reference sequence) are LNHDA and SQIVND. V drops 7 bases and J drops 0 bases, leaving 10 bases in between. The chain joins TRBV19 to TRBJ1-5, with the D gene too uncertain to name. The source of this sequence is a human donor in good health. Sequencing used PBMCs. The CDR3 region has the sequence CASNLRGSNQPQHF. DNA sequence: TGTGCCAGTAACCTCCGAGGTAGCAATCAGCCCCAGCATTTT.